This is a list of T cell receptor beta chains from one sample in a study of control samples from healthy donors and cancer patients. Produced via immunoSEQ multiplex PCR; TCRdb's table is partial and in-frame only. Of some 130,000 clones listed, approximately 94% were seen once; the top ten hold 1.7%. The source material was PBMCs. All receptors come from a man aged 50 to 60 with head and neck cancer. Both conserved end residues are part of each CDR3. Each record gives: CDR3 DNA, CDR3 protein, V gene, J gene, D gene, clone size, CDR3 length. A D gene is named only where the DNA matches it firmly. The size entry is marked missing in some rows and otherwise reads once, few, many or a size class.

CDR3nt: TGTGCCAGTAGTGTCGGGCGTCCCCTTTTTGAAAAACTGTTTTTT; CDR3aa: CASSVGRPLFEKLFF; v_gene: TRBV19; j_gene: TRBJ1-4; d_gene: .; abundance: .; len: 15
CDR3nt: TGTGCCAGCAGTTCCACAGGGGCCCACTACGAGCAGTACTTC; CDR3aa: CASSSTGAHYEQYF; v_gene: TRBV27; j_gene: TRBJ2-7; d_gene: TRBD1; abundance: .; len: 14
CDR3nt: TGTGCCAGCAGTCTCGACTCGGTCATGAACACTGAAGCTTTCTTT; CDR3aa: CASSLDSVMNTEAFF; v_gene: TRBV2; j_gene: TRBJ1-1; d_gene: .; abundance: .; len: 15
CDR3nt: TGTGCCAGCAGCTTAGCGGCCGGGACAGCCTCCTACGAGCAGTACTTC; CDR3aa: CASSLAAGTASYEQYF; v_gene: TRBV7-2; j_gene: TRBJ2-7; d_gene: TRBD1; abundance: .; len: 16
CDR3nt: TGTGCCACCAGCAGAGAGGGGGACGGTGAGCAGTTCTTC; CDR3aa: CATSREGDGEQFF; v_gene: TRBV15; j_gene: TRBJ2-1; d_gene: .; abundance: .; len: 13
CDR3nt: TGTGCCAGCAGCTACTCCGGGACTAGCGGGGGGGCCCCCCCAGATACGCAGTATTTT; CDR3aa: CASSYSGTSGGAPPDTQYF; v_gene: TRBV7-3; j_gene: TRBJ2-3; d_gene: TRBD2; abundance: once; len: 19
CDR3nt: TGTGCCAGCAGCACCCGGACAGGGAACACCGGGGAGCTGTTTTTT; CDR3aa: CASSTRTGNTGELFF; v_gene: TRBV9; j_gene: TRBJ2-2; d_gene: TRBD1; abundance: .; len: 15
CDR3nt: TGTGCCAGCGCCGGGGGAGGGCTGGGTCGGGGCTACACCTTC; CDR3aa: CASAGGGLGRGYTF; v_gene: TRBV5-4; j_gene: TRBJ1-2; d_gene: .; abundance: .; len: 14
CDR3nt: TGTGCCAGCAGCCAAGACGACGGGGGGGCCTCCTACAATGAGCAGTTCTTC; CDR3aa: CASSQDDGGASYNEQFF; v_gene: TRBV4-2; j_gene: TRBJ2-1; d_gene: TRBD2; abundance: few; len: 17
CDR3nt: TGTGCCACCACCGAAAATAATTCACCCCTCCACTTT; CDR3aa: CATTENNSPLHF; v_gene: TRBV19; j_gene: TRBJ1-6; d_gene: .; abundance: .; len: 12
CDR3nt: TGTGCCAGCAGCCAACAAGAGACCCAGTACTTC; CDR3aa: CASSQQETQYF; v_gene: TRBV7-9; j_gene: TRBJ2-5; d_gene: .; abundance: once; len: 11
CDR3nt: TGTGCCTCCAGCATGGAAGGGTCGGTTTCACCCCTCCACTTT; CDR3aa: CASSMEGSVSPLHF; v_gene: TRBV2; j_gene: TRBJ1-6; d_gene: .; abundance: .; len: 14
CDR3nt: TGTGCCAGCAGCTGGGGTATGAACCCGAACACTGAAGCTTTCTTT; CDR3aa: CASSWGMNPNTEAFF; v_gene: TRBV7-2; j_gene: TRBJ1-1; d_gene: .; abundance: .; len: 15
CDR3nt: TGTGCCAGCAGCCAACTCGGGACAGAGGGCTATGGCTACACCTTC; CDR3aa: CASSQLGTEGYGYTF; v_gene: TRBV3-1/TRBV3-2; j_gene: TRBJ1-2; d_gene: TRBD1; abundance: .; len: 15
CDR3nt: TGTGCCAGCAGCGATAGCGGCGATGGCTACACCTTC; CDR3aa: CASSDSGDGYTF; v_gene: TRBV9; j_gene: TRBJ1-2; d_gene: .; abundance: .; len: 12
CDR3nt: TGCGCCAGCAAATCCACCGGGGAGCTGTTTTTT; CDR3aa: CASKSTGELFF; v_gene: TRBV5-1; j_gene: TRBJ2-2; d_gene: .; abundance: .; len: 11
CDR3nt: TGTGCCTGGAGGGCGTTTTACAATGAGCAGTTCTTC; CDR3aa: CAWRAFYNEQFF; v_gene: TRBV30; j_gene: TRBJ2-1; d_gene: .; abundance: .; len: 12